The sequence of this T cell receptor (beta chain) was determined in a study of T cells after yellow fever vaccination. CDR3 length: 15 amino acids. J lost 7 bases, V lost 3 bases, and 10 bases had no gene match. CDR1 KGHSH and CDR2 LQKENI come from the germline V gene. One entry per CDR3 protein, called by TCRdb with MiXCR from the 5' RACE reads. The sample includes around 550,000 distinct CDR3 sequences, 15% to 20% of them seen just once. This clonotype was sampled from a man under 40 who received the YFV17D yellow fever vaccine. The sample consisted of PBMCs, taken 15 days after the yellow fever booster vaccination. The rearrangement joins TRBV18 to TRBJ2-5; 8 bases are shared with TRBD1. The CDR3 DNA reads TGTGCCAGCTCACCCCCCGGGACAGGACGTGGGACCCAGTACTTC. Amino acids: CASSPPGTGRGTQYF.